Included here is one T cell receptor beta chain sequence, with context. The sample comes from a study of blood T cell repertoires in COVID-19. At the level of the study: Spain, Italy and the United States supplied samples that represented acute and convalescent COVID-19. The cDNA or gDNA used as material had been derived from T cells, B-cell-depleted T cells, or PBMCs.

Authors' processing steps: Amplification of reference gene primers provided the estimated nucleated cell counts. This table comes from immunoSEQ multiplex PCR, and its TCRdb copy is limited to in-frame clones, with some not included. D and trimming come from the DNA, and the V and J calls and clone size come from that table. The sample lists around 260,000 clones, around 86% seen once, with about 1.6% in the top ten. Germline loops: CDR1 LGHDT, CDR2 YNNKEL (reference sequence). The CDR3 is made up of 16 amino acids. The J segment lost 2 bases and the V segment lost 1 base, leaving 7 bases of the junction unmatched.

This rearrangement joins TRBV3-1 (or the pseudogene TRBV3-2) to TRBJ2-5, with 7 bases identical to TRBD2. This clonotype originated in a woman between 40 and 50 years old who had recovered from COVID-19. The sequenced sample was peripheral blood. The CDR3 reads CASSQAGGLLQETQYF. CDR3 coding DNA: TGTGCCAGCAGCCAAGCGGGAGGCTTACTTCAAGAGACCCAGTACTTC.